This T cell receptor beta chain is from a study of technical replicates of blood from a few donors. This clone has only one observation. V dropped 1 base and J dropped 7; count of bases not matched to a gene: 5. Per germline, CDR1 SGHVS and CDR2 FQNEAQ. The CDR3 has 15 residues. The assay was immunoSEQ multiplex PCR, and TCRdb's table has in-frame clones only and misses some. The sample contains 40,000 to 60,000 clones, 90% to 95% of which appear only once. This sequence joins TRBV7-8 and TRBJ2-1; TRBD2 matches 9 bases. This TCR came from a human donor in good health. Some clones in this sample may be carry-over from other donors' samples. Sequencing was carried out using PBMCs. The CDR3 region has the DNA TGTGCCAGCAGCTTAGTATCTAGCGGGGCGAATGAGCAGTTCTTC. Translation gives CASSLVSSGANEQFF. The whole variable domain, remainder taken from reference TRBV7-8 and TRBJ2-1, is GAGVSQSPRYKVAKRGQDVALRCDPISGHVSLFWYQQALGQGPEFLTYFQNEAQLDKSGLPSDRFFAERPEGSVSTLKIQRTQQEDSAVYLCASSLVSSGANEQFFGPGTRLTVL.